This T cell receptor beta chain comes out of a study of early T cells in non-severe SARS-CoV-2 infection. Separate cDNA molecules each had unique molecular identifiers attached to them. A single record per CDR3 protein comes from TCRdb applying MiXCR to the 5' RACE reads. Found here are tens of thousands of distinct CDR3 sequences, around a sixth of them singletons; the top ten hold around 4.9%. Whole-study results and caveats: Matching results from VDJdb favored anti-spike CD8 responses, leaving private and CD4 specificities undetected.

The CDR3 is 13 amino acids. This clonotype was observed a few times. Its target is not known. The specimen comprised whole blood, sampled at baseline. This TCR came from an adult who was a healthcare worker with PCR-confirmed SARS-CoV-2 infection or an uninfected control (not recorded which). The chain has TRBV21-1 and TRBJ2-7. TRBV21-1 is an annotated pseudogene. CDR3 bases: TGTGCCAGCAGCCCAGCGAGCCCCTACGAGCAGTACTTC. Translation: CASSPASPYEQYF.